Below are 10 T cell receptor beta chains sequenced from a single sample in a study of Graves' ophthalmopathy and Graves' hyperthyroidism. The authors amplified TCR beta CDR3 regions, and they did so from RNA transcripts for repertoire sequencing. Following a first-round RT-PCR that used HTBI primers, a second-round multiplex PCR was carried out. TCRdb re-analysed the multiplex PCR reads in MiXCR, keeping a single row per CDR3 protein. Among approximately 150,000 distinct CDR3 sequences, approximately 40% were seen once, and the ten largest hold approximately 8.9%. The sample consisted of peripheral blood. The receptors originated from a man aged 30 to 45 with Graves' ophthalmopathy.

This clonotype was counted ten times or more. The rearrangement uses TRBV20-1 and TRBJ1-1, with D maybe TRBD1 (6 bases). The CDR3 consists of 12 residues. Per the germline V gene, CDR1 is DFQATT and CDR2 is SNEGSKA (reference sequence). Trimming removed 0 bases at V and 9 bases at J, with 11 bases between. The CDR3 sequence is CSARDPGAQAFF. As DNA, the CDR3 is TGCAGTGCTAGAGATCCGGGGGCGCAAGCTTTCTTT.

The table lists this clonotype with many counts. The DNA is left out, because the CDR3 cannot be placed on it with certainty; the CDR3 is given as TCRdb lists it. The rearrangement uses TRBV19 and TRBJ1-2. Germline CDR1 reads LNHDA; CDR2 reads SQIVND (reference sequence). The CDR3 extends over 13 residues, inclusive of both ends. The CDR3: CASTSGTNYGYTF.

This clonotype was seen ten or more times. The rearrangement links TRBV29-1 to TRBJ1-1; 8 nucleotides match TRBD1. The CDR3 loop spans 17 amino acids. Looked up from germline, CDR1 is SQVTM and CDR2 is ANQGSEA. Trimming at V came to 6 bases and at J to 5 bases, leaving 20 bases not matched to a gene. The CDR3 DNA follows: TGCAGCGTCTCCTCGGCTCCCGGGACAGGTTGGGGAACTGAAGCTTTCTTT. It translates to CSVSSAPGTGWGTEAFF.

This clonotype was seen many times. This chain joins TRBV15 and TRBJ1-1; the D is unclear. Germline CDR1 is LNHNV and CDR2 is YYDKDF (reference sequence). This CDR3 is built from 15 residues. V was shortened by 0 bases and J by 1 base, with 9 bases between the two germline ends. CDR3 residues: CATSREVFGNTEAFF. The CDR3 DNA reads TGTGCCACCAGCAGAGAAGTATTCGGGAACACTGAAGCTTTCTTT.

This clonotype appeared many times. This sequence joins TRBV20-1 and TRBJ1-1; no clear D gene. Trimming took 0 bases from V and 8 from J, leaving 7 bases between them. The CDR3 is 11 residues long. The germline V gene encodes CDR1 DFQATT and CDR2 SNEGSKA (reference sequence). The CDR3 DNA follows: TGCAGTGCTAGAGACCTCCGGGAAGCTTTCTTT. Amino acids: CSARDLREAFF.

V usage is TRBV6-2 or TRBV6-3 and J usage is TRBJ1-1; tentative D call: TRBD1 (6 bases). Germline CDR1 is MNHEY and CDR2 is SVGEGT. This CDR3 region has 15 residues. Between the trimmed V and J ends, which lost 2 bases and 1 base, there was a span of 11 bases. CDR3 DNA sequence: TGTGCCAGCAGTTACACATACAGGGCGAACACTGAAGCTTTCTTT. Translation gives CASSYTYRANTEAFF.

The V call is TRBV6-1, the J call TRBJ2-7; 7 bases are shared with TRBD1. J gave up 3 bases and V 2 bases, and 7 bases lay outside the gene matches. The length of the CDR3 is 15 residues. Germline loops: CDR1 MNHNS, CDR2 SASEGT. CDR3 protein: CASSEFTGVNYEQYF. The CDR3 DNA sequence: TGTGCCAGCAGTGAATTCACAGGGGTGAACTACGAGCAGTACTTC.

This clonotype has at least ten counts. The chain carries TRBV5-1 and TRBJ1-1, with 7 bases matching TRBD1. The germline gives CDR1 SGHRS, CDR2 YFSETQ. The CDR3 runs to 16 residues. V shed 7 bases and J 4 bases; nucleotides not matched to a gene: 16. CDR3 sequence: CASEKGRGTRTTEAFF. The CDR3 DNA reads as TGCGCCAGCGAAAAGGGCAGGGGGACGAGGACCACTGAAGCTTTCTTT.

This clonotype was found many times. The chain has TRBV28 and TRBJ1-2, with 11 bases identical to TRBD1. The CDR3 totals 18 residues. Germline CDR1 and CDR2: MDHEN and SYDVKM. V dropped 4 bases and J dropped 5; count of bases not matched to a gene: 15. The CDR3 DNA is TGTGCCAGCAGTTCGGACAGGGGGCGAGACTTAGGCTTGTATGGCTACACCTTC. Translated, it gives CASSSDRGRDLGLYGYTF.

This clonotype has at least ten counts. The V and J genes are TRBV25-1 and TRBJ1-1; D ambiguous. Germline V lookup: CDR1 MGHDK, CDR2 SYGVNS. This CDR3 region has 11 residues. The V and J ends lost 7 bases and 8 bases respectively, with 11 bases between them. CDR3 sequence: CASIGVREAFF. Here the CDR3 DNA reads TGTGCCAGCATTGGGGTCAGGGAAGCTTTCTTT.